This entry describes one T cell receptor (beta chain). In its sample, this clone was seen a few times. Its antigen remains undetermined. No base-level quality is on record; no much larger clone is a single base apart. This sample stems from a study of shared clonotypes between healthy human individuals (TCRdb year 2020). Background for the entire study: The cohort included three men and a couple of women between 18 and 49 years of age. For each donor, CD4 naive and CD4 memory were each given three plates, CD8 naive was given two plates, and CD8 memory was given one plate. Blood TCR repertoires of about 5 healthy adults were deeply sequenced to estimate repertoire size and the extent of clonotype sharing between individuals. To increase sequencing depth and limit assay-specific biases, TCR repertoire library preparation and sequencing were carried out by different laboratories using diverse techniques. Each donor's leukapheresis produced roughly between about 0.9 and 9.5 billion PBMCs. Here is what the overall study found, with its caveats: Based on pairwise subsampling, the degree of clonotype sharing among donors was expected to be affected by sequencing depth. Larger estimated clonotype richness was generally found for naive subsets than for memory subsets. Only blood was sampled, and tissue TCR repertoires likely differ from those in blood. The genetic and exposure-history diversity represented was limited by the small number of donors. Compared with non-shared clonotypes, the clonotypes found in all four sorted-subset donors had higher generation probabilities. Incomplete sequencing was indicated by rarefaction of sorted-subset datasets, despite the large sequencing depth. When a few donors were compared, the shared fraction of clonotypes was 5% to 6.5% for naive CD4, more than 3% for naive CD8, 2.3% for memory CD4, and 0.4% for memory CD8.

CD8 naive samples were obtained by positive selection for CCR7 among CD45RO-negative cells, yielding a CD45RA+CCR7+ population from which TemRA cells were excluded. Donors were healthy HIV-negative adults with no recently reported acute infections or vaccinations. All donors were Caucasian adults living in Nashville, Tennessee, USA. Blood was collected by leukapheresis, and PBMCs were isolated by Ficoll-Histopaque density gradient centrifugation and then cryopreserved in liquid nitrogen vapor phase. Purity and quantity of every magnetically sorted T cell population were checked by analytical flow cytometry. Genomic DNA was isolated from each sorted fraction and quantified by UV absorbance on a Nanodrop 2000c. Trimmed from V: 5 bases; trimmed from J: 2 bases; junction bases lacking a gene match: 8. As encoded in the germline V gene (reference sequence), CDR1 is LNHDA while CDR2 is SQIVND. Taken from cysteine to phenylalanine, the CDR3 has 15 residues. Just the 45-base CDR3 DNA is kept, in frame starting at base 1.

Using the deep immunoSEQ assay, TCR CDR3 regions were amplified from genomic DNA by multiplex PCR. Genomic DNA extracted from each cell subset was distributed evenly over all wells of several immunoSEQ 96-well plates, and each plate served as one replicate. For sorted subsets, around 200 ng genomic DNA, equal to about 30,000 T cell genomes, was loaded into each replicate PCR. Purified libraries were quantified with a Qubit 3.0 fluorometer, sized on a Bioanalyzer 2100, and re-quantified with the KAPA Library Quantification kit. Every immunoSEQ 96-well plate was sequenced on a dedicated single-read 150-cycle Illumina NextSeq 550 flow cell. For the original study's pipeline: Because only junctional sequences without quality scores were contained in the immunoSEQ output, filtering matching that applied to full-length reads could not be performed. To assign V/J genes and CDR3, sequences were annotated against IMGT germline references using PyIR, a Python wrapper for IgBLAST v1.9. Reads were removed for weak V/J assignments (E-value above 1e-6), missing CDR3, stop codons, out-of-frame junctions, or ambiguous translated residues. V3J clonotypes were defined as sequences sharing an identical inferred V gene, J gene, and CDR3 amino acid sequence. Percentage overlap between repertoires was calculated by dividing the number of shared unique clonotypes by the size of the smaller repertoire. RTK rarefaction, the Chao1 estimator, and Recon v2.1 estimates of unobserved clonotypes were used to assess repertoire richness. Generation probabilities were computed with OLGA for all TCRbeta clonotypes obtained by the gDNA method from four donors. TCRdb holds this immuneACCESS table with in-frame rearrangements only. Some clones are missing; in checked studies, unresolved V genes explain under half, and the rest has no known cause. V, J and clone size reflect that table, while D and trimming were determined from the DNA. The sample table lists around 600,000 clones, roughly 96% of them with a count of one. The biggest ten clones account for around 0.12% of the sample.

The chain couples TRBV19 to TRBJ2-7; 8 central bases correspond to TRBD1. Sequencing used naive CD8+ T cells sorted from blood. The cell subset or site label corresponds to: CD45RA+CCR7+. This TCR derives from a woman aged 30 to 39 in good health. The CDR3 protein is CASSYAGTGPYEQYF. The bases read TGTGCCAGTAGTTATGCCGGGACAGGACCCTACGAGCAGTACTTC. Reference TRBV19 and TRBJ2-7 proteins supply the regions before and after the CDR3; the full variable domain is: DGGITQSPKYLFRKEGQNVTLSCEQNLNHDAMYWYRQDPGQGLRLIYYSQIVNDFQKGDIAEGYSVSREKKESFPLTVTSAQKNPTAFYLCASSYAGTGPYEQYFGPGTRLTVT.